This TCR beta chain was identified during a study of Ad26.COV2.S vaccination and SARS-CoV-2 variants. Whole-study context: Each vaccinee took Ad26.COV2.S intramuscularly, once or twice 56 days apart.

As to this clone: Its cognate antigen is unknown.

Described treatment: 15 to 20 received Ad26.COV2.S at low or high dose, single or two shots; roughly five received placebo; per-sample allocation not given. Day 63 following the first vaccine or placebo injection was when the samples were taken. An 18-55-year-old adult in Boston served as donor. General study points: Reportedly, spike-specific CD8+ and CD4+ T cell responses achieved substantial breadth once vaccination had taken place. The study found similar non-spike TCR breadth in vaccine and placebo recipients.

Germline CDR1 reads MNHEY; CDR2 reads SMNVEV (reference sequence). Unmatched junction bases numbered 6, after V lost 2 bases and J lost 3 bases. The CDR3 runs to 15 residues. Data came from immunoSEQ multiplex PCR; TCRdb stores just in-frame clones and leaves some out. The sample has roughly 680,000 clones; 70% to 90% are singletons. Material: peripheral blood, obtained in a trial of Ad26.COV2.S vaccine versus placebo. J is TRBJ2-7 and V is TRBV27; the match to TRBD2 covers 8 bases. The TCR comes from a person between 18 and 65 years old who received the Ad26.COV2.S COVID-19 vaccine or a placebo. The DNA of the CDR3 is TGTGCCAGCAGTTTACAGTCTAGCGGGTACTACGAGCAGTACTTC. Translated, it gives CASSLQSSGYYEQYF.